A selection of T cell receptor beta chains follows, all from one sample in a study of blood T cell repertoires in COVID-19. The method was immunoSEQ multiplex PCR; TCRdb's version includes in-frame clones alone and lacks a portion of them. Altogether approximately 31,000 clones are present, over 90% being singletons, with the ten largest covering roughly 13%. The material sequenced was peripheral blood. The receptors shown here come from a human donor in a cohort sampled during active COVID-19. Each CDR3 is given with its conserved first and last residue. Each record gives: J gene, clone size, V gene, D gene, CDR3 protein, CDR3 DNA. A D gene is named only where the DNA matches it firmly. Part of the rows lack a size; the others show once, few, many or a class for expanded clones.

TRBJ2-7	-	TRBV4-1	-	CASSPARTVSPYEQYF	TGCGCCAGCAGCCCAGCTCGGACAGTCTCACCCTACGAGCAGTACTTC
TRBJ2-3	-	TRBV5-6	TRBD2	CASSPGTSDLTDTQYF	TGTGCCAGCAGCCCTGGGACTAGCGATCTCACAGATACGCAGTATTTT
TRBJ1-1	once	TRBV11-2	-	CASSSAVLNTEAFF	TGTGCCAGCAGCTCGGCGGTTCTGAACACTGAAGCTTTCTTT
TRBJ2-5	-	TRBV18	-	CASSRGGADETQYF	TGTGCCAGCTCCCGAGGGGGGGCAGACGAGACCCAGTACTTC
TRBJ1-2	-	TRBV9	-	CASSVGPARLSPYTF	TGTGCCAGCAGCGTAGGGCCAGCGAGGCTTAGTCCCTACACCTTC
TRBJ1-2	-	TRBV4-3	TRBD1	CASSQDVQGAFYGYTF	TGCGCCAGCAGCCAGGACGTACAGGGGGCGTTTTATGGCTACACCTTC
TRBJ2-3	once	TRBV9	-	CASSPDGLSTDTQYF	TGTGCCAGCAGCCCAGATGGGCTTAGCACAGATACGCAGTATTTT
TRBJ2-7	-	TRBV29-1	-	CSVHQGTQYF	TGCAGCGTCCATCAGGGTACGCAGTACTTC
TRBJ1-1	-	TRBV27	-	CASSSPDLNTEAFF	TGTGCCAGCAGTTCTCCAGACTTGAACACTGAAGCTTTCTTT
TRBJ2-4	-	TRBV28	TRBD2	CASSVAGSSGIQYF	TGTGCCAGCAGCGTAGCGGGATCTAGTGGCATTCAGTACTTC
TRBJ1-6	-	TRBV7-3	-	CASSLRRNSPLHF	TGTGCCAGCAGCTTAAGGCGGAATTCACCCCTCCACTTT
TRBJ1-5	-	TRBV24-1	-	CATSEGGGTNQPQHF	TGTGCCACCAGTGAGGGGGGGGGCACGAATCAGCCCCAGCATTTT
TRBJ2-7	-	TRBV7-9	TRBD1	CASSSRDRGSEQYF	TGTGCCAGCAGCTCCCGGGACAGGGGATCCGAGCAGTACTTC
TRBJ2-1	-	TRBV5-1	TRBD2	CASSLSIIAGGYNEQFF	TGCGCCAGCAGCTTGAGTATAATAGCGGGAGGATACAATGAGCAGTTCTTC
TRBJ1-1	-	TRBV29-1	-	CSVVTGNTEAFF	TGCAGCGTTGTCACGGGGAACACTGAAGCTTTCTTT
TRBJ1-2	-	TRBV4-3	-	CASSQDLPDYGYTF	TGCGCCAGCAGCCAAGATTTGCCAGACTATGGCTACACCTTC
TRBJ2-7	-	TRBV7-2	-	CASSLAVSSYEQYF	TGTGCCAGCAGCTTAGCCGTCAGCTCCTACGAGCAGTACTTC
TRBJ2-7	-	TRBV5-4	TRBD1	CASSRLSTGTGANEQYF	TGTGCCAGCAGCCGACTCTCTACCGGGACAGGGGCCAACGAGCAGTACTTC
TRBJ2-1	few	TRBV9	-	CASSVEDAGPNEQFF	TGTGCCAGCAGCGTAGAGGATGCGGGACCCAATGAGCAGTTCTTC
TRBJ2-7	once	TRBV15	-	CATSRDRGDYEQYF	TGTGCCACCAGCAGAGACAGGGGGGACTACGAGCAGTACTTC
TRBJ2-1	-	TRBV5-1	-	CASSLAGTNNEQFF	TGCGCCAGCAGCTTGGCAGGGACAAACAATGAGCAGTTCTTC
TRBJ2-5	once	TRBV3-1/TRBV3-2	-	CASSQAETQYF	TGTGCCAGCAGCCAAGCGGAGACCCAGTACTTC
TRBJ1-1	-	TRBV7-2	-	CASSFTGWTEAFF	TGTGCCAGCAGCTTTACAGGGTGGACTGAAGCTTTCTTT
TRBJ1-6	-	TRBV28	TRBD1	CASSRRDRYYSPLHF	TGTGCCAGCAGCAGGCGGGACAGGTATTATTCACCCCTCCACTTT
TRBJ2-7	-	TRBV5-6	-	CASSLKQGPAYEQYF	TGTGCCAGCAGCTTGAAGCAGGGGCCTGCCTACGAGCAGTACTTC
TRBJ2-7	-	TRBV6-5	-	CASSSLGRDEQYF	TGTGCCAGCAGTTCGCTAGGGAGAGACGAGCAGTACTTC
TRBJ1-5	few	TRBV6-1	-	CASSELGHQANQPQHF	TGTGCCAGCAGTGAGCTGGGACACCAGGCCAATCAGCCCCAGCATTTT
TRBJ1-2	-	TRBV11-2	-	CASSFNDYGYTF	TGTGCCAGCAGCTTTAATGACTATGGCTACACCTTC
TRBJ1-1	-	TRBV5-1	-	CASSLVPGTLNTEAFF	TGCGCCAGCAGCTTGGTACCCGGGACACTCAACACTGAAGCTTTCTTT
TRBJ1-2	once	TRBV10-3	-	CAISESPQVTDYGYTF	TGTGCCATCAGTGAGTCACCCCAGGTGACGGATTATGGCTACACCTTC
TRBJ2-1	-	TRBV6-2/TRBV6-3	-	CASSYLGLSNNEQFF	TGTGCCAGCAGTTACCTGGGACTTTCGAACAATGAGCAGTTCTTC
TRBJ1-1	-	TRBV6-5	-	CASSYSTVGTEAFF	TGTGCCAGCAGTTACTCGACAGTGGGGACTGAAGCTTTCTTT
TRBJ1-2	-	TRBV29-1	-	CSVEDEGANYGYTF	TGCAGCGTTGAAGACGAGGGGGCTAACTATGGCTACACCTTC
TRBJ2-2	-	TRBV18	-	CASSPGVAVNTGELFF	TGTGCCAGCTCACCAGGGGTAGCGGTGAACACCGGGGAGCTGTTTTTT
TRBJ1-1	-	TRBV30	-	CAWSGNTLGTEAFF	TGTGCCTGGAGTGGCAACACCCTTGGCACTGAAGCTTTCTTT
TRBJ1-4	-	TRBV7-2	TRBD1	CASSSQGATNEKLFF	TGTGCCAGCAGCTCGCAGGGGGCAACTAATGAAAAACTGTTTTTT
TRBJ2-7	-	TRBV18	TRBD2	CASSPGLASYEQYF	TGTGCCAGCTCACCTGGACTAGCCTCCTACGAGCAGTACTTC
TRBJ1-1	-	TRBV5-5	TRBD1	CASSYYRGRGNTEAFF	TGTGCCAGCAGCTACTACAGGGGGCGGGGGAACACTGAAGCTTTCTTT
TRBJ2-7	-	TRBV15	TRBD2	CATSTGLAGIYEQYF	TGTGCCACCAGCACCGGACTAGCGGGAATCTACGAGCAGTACTTC
TRBJ1-4	-	TRBV4-2	-	CASSQEGYRDDLFF	TGTGCCAGCAGCCAAGAGGGGTACAGGGACGATCTGTTTTTT